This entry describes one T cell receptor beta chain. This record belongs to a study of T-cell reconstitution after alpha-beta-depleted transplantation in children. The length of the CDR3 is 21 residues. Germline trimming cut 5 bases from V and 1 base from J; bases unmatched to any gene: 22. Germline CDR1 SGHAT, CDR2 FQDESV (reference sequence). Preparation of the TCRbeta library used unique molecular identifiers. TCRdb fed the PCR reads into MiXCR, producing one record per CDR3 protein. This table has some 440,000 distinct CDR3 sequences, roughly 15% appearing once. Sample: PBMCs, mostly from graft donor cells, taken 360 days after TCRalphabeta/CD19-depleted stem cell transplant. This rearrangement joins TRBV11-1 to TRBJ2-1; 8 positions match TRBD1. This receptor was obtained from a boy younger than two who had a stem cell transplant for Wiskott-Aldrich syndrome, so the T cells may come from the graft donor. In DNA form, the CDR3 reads TGTGCCAGCAGCGCGCGGACATCTGGGACAGGAACTTTTAGGTCCTACAATGAGCAGTTCTTC. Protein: CASSARTSGTGTFRSYNEQFF.